Listed below are T cell receptor beta chains from one sample, sequenced in a study of TIL therapy for anti-PD-1-resistant metastatic lung cancer. Measured with immunoSEQ multiplex PCR; TCRdb has only the in-frame clones, and not every one. The data show 13,000 or so clones, about 70% seen once. This material consisted of tumor tissue, taken at baseline. The receptors stem from a woman aged 30 to 85 with non-small cell lung cancer. Each CDR3 is given with its conserved first and last residue. A D gene is named only where the DNA matches it firmly. A row's size may be missing; if present it is once, few, many or a size class.

D: TRBD2; J: TRBJ2-3; V: TRBV19; size: -; DNA: TGTGCCAGTAACCCCGAAGCGGGGATCACAGATACGCAGTATTTT; CDR3: CASNPEAGITDTQYF
D: TRBD1; J: TRBJ2-5; V: TRBV6-6; size: few; DNA: TGTGCCAGCAGGAGACAGGGAAGAGAGACCCAGTACTTC; CDR3: CASRRQGRETQYF
D: TRBD2; J: TRBJ2-1; V: TRBV5-4; size: -; DNA: TGTGCCAGCAGCTTAGGGACTAGCGGTTACAATGAGCAGTTCTTC; CDR3: CASSLGTSGYNEQFF
D: TRBD1; J: TRBJ1-5; V: TRBV6-6; size: -; DNA: TGTGCCAGCAACAGACAGGGTGGCAATCAGCCCCAGCATTTT; CDR3: CASNRQGGNQPQHF
D: -; J: TRBJ2-5; V: TRBV5-1; size: few; DNA: TGTGCCAGCAGCCGGGGACGCGGGCAAGAGACCCAGTACTTC; CDR3: CASSRGRGQETQYF
D: -; J: TRBJ2-7; V: TRBV19; size: -; DNA: TGTGCCAGTAGGTCCCTCGCGAGCTCCTACGAGCAGTACTTC; CDR3: CASRSLASSYEQYF
D: TRBD2; J: TRBJ2-1; V: TRBV7-8; size: -; DNA: TGTGCCAGCGCCCTAGCGGGAGTCCTCAATGAGCAGTTCTTC; CDR3: CASALAGVLNEQFF
D: TRBD1; J: TRBJ1-5; V: TRBV4-1; size: -; DNA: TGCGCCAGCAGCCGATTGACAGGGGTTCCCGAGCCCCAGCATTTT; CDR3: CASSRLTGVPEPQHF
D: -; J: TRBJ1-1; V: TRBV5-4; size: few; DNA: TGTGCCAGCAGCTTGGGGGCTGGAGGCGGGGGTCGCACTGAAGCTTTCTTT; CDR3: CASSLGAGGGGRTEAFF
D: TRBD1; J: TRBJ1-1; V: TRBV5-1; size: -; DNA: TGCGCCAGCACCAGGACAGGAAAAAACACTGAAGCTTTCTTT; CDR3: CASTRTGKNTEAFF
D: TRBD1; J: TRBJ1-2; V: TRBV6-5; size: -; DNA: TGTGCCAGCAGTTACTCGGGACAGGGAAACTATGGCTACACCTTC; CDR3: CASSYSGQGNYGYTF
D: -; J: TRBJ2-7; V: TRBV19; size: -; DNA: TGTGCCAGTAGTATAGGAGGGGCAGGCTACGAGCAGTACTTC; CDR3: CASSIGGAGYEQYF
D: -; J: TRBJ2-6; V: TRBV5-1; size: -; DNA: TGCGCCAGCAGCACCGGACAGTACTCTGGGGCCAACGTCCTGACTTTC; CDR3: CASSTGQYSGANVLTF
D: -; J: TRBJ1-3; V: TRBV4-3; size: few; DNA: TGCGCCAGCAGCCAAGAACCAGTCTCTGGAAACACCATATATTTT; CDR3: CASSQEPVSGNTIYF
D: TRBD2; J: TRBJ2-5; V: TRBV5-1; size: -; DNA: TGCGCCAGCAGCTCTGGGTCTGGCGGGAGAAAGGAGACCCAGTACTTC; CDR3: CASSSGSGGRKETQYF
D: TRBD1; J: TRBJ2-7; V: TRBV5-1; size: -; DNA: TGCGCCAGCAGCCTGACAGGGGAGGAACTCTACGAGCAGTACTTC; CDR3: CASSLTGEELYEQYF
D: TRBD1; J: TRBJ2-5; V: TRBV7-2; size: few; DNA: TGTGCCAGCAGCCAATGGACAGGGGAGACCCAGTACTTC; CDR3: CASSQWTGETQYF
D: -; J: TRBJ2-1; V: TRBV9; size: -; DNA: TGTGCCAGCAGCGCCAGTAGCGATGAGCAGTTCTTC; CDR3: CASSASSDEQFF
D: TRBD1; J: TRBJ2-2; V: TRBV5-4; size: few; DNA: TGTGCCAGCAGCTTCGGACAGGATACCGGGGAGCTGTTTTTT; CDR3: CASSFGQDTGELFF
D: -; J: TRBJ1-2; V: TRBV30; size: once; DNA: TGTGCCTGGAGTCAATGGGAATGGGGCTACACCTTC; CDR3: CAWSQWEWGYTF
D: -; J: TRBJ1-1; V: TRBV15; size: few; DNA: TGTGCCACCAGCAGGGAGATGAACACTGAAGCTTTCTTT; CDR3: CATSREMNTEAFF
D: TRBD2; J: TRBJ2-2; V: TRBV2; size: -; DNA: TGTGCCAGCGGTTTGACTAGCGGGAACACCGGGGAGCTGTTTTTT; CDR3: CASGLTSGNTGELFF
D: -; J: TRBJ1-1; V: TRBV19; size: -; DNA: TGTGCCAGTACCCCTTCAGGGTTAGGTGCTTTCTTT; CDR3: CASTPSGLGAFF
D: TRBD1; J: TRBJ2-2; V: TRBV5-1; size: -; DNA: TGCGCCAGCAGCTTGGGATGGCGGGACAGGGTTTTCACCGGGGAGCTGTTTTTT; CDR3: CASSLGWRDRVFTGELFF
D: -; J: TRBJ2-7; V: TRBV7-9; size: -; DNA: TGTGCCAGCAGCTTAGGCCCCCGATACGAGCAGTACTTC; CDR3: CASSLGPRYEQYF
D: TRBD2; J: TRBJ2-3; V: TRBV6-5; size: -; DNA: TGTGCCAGCAGTCTAGGGTGGCTAGCGGCAGATACGCAGTATTTT; CDR3: CASSLGWLAADTQYF
D: -; J: TRBJ2-7; V: TRBV9; size: -; DNA: TGTGCCAGCAGCGTAGGACCGAGAAAGTCCTACGAGCAGTACTTC; CDR3: CASSVGPRKSYEQYF
D: -; J: TRBJ2-5; V: TRBV7-9; size: -; DNA: TGTGCCAGCAGCTTTGCCGCCGAGACCCAGTACTTC; CDR3: CASSFAAETQYF
D: -; J: TRBJ2-3; V: TRBV6-6; size: -; DNA: TGTGCCAGCAAAAGCGGGGATACGCAGTATTTT; CDR3: CASKSGDTQYF
D: -; J: TRBJ2-6; V: TRBV7-3; size: -; DNA: TGTGCCAGCAGCTTCTCCGGGGATTCTGGGGCCAACGTCCTGACTTTC; CDR3: CASSFSGDSGANVLTF
D: -; J: TRBJ2-3; V: TRBV6-5; size: -; DNA: TGTGCCAGCAGTTACTCGACTGGGTACCGCACAGATACGCAGTATTTT; CDR3: CASSYSTGYRTDTQYF
D: TRBD1; J: TRBJ1-1; V: TRBV5-1; size: -; DNA: TGCGCCAGCAGCCTACAGGGGATGAACACTGAAGCTTTCTTT; CDR3: CASSLQGMNTEAFF
D: -; J: TRBJ2-2; V: TRBV7-6; size: -; DNA: TGTGCCAGCAGCCTGGGGACGGCTAACACCGGGGAGCTGTTTTTT; CDR3: CASSLGTANTGELFF
D: -; J: TRBJ1-4; V: TRBV27; size: -; DNA: TGTGCCAGCAGCTCCCTCGGTGCAACTAATGAAAAACTGTTTTTT; CDR3: CASSSLGATNEKLFF
D: TRBD2; J: TRBJ2-1; V: TRBV4-2; size: once; DNA: TGTGCCAGTTTTACGAAAAGACTAGCGGGAGGTTGCGAGCAGTTCTTC; CDR3: CASFTKRLAGGCEQFF
D: TRBD1; J: TRBJ2-7; V: TRBV7-2; size: -; DNA: TGTGCCAGCAGCTCACTAGACAGGGGATACTACGAGCAGTACTTC; CDR3: CASSSLDRGYYEQYF
D: TRBD1; J: TRBJ1-3; V: TRBV15; size: -; DNA: TGTGCCACCAGCAGGGGACAGGGGTCTGGAAACACCATATATTTT; CDR3: CATSRGQGSGNTIYF
D: TRBD1; J: TRBJ2-3; V: TRBV7-3; size: medium-sized; DNA: TGTGCCAGCAGCTCCCTGACAGGGGAGGATACGCAGTATTTT; CDR3: CASSSLTGEDTQYF
D: TRBD2; J: TRBJ2-1; V: TRBV19; size: -; DNA: TGTGCCAGTACCCTCAGGACTAGCGGGTTCGGTAATGAGCAGTTCTTC; CDR3: CASTLRTSGFGNEQFF
D: TRBD1; J: TRBJ1-1; V: TRBV6-5; size: few; DNA: TGTGCCAGCAGTTACTCGGGGACAGGGAAAGCTTTCTTT; CDR3: CASSYSGTGKAFF
D: -; J: TRBJ2-4; V: TRBV28; size: -; DNA: TGTGCCAGCAGTTTGATGAACATTCAGTACTTC; CDR3: CASSLMNIQYF
D: TRBD1; J: TRBJ2-7; V: TRBV5-4; size: once; DNA: TGTGCCAGCAGCTGGGGGACAGGGAGATACGAGCAGTACTTC; CDR3: CASSWGTGRYEQYF
D: -; J: TRBJ2-1; V: TRBV19; size: -; DNA: TGTGCCAGTACCACGGTACTACTCTCCTACAATGAGCAGTTCTTC; CDR3: CASTTVLLSYNEQFF
D: -; J: TRBJ2-7; V: TRBV2; size: -; DNA: TGTGCCAGCAGACAGGGCTACGAGCAGTACTTC; CDR3: CASRQGYEQYF
D: -; J: TRBJ2-7; V: TRBV5-1; size: -; DNA: TGCGCCAGCAGCTTGGGACCGAACGGCGAGCAGTACTTC; CDR3: CASSLGPNGEQYF
D: TRBD2; J: TRBJ2-1; V: TRBV9; size: -; DNA: TGTGCCAGCAGCGGTAGCGGGAGAGAGGCCGATGAGCAGTTCTTC; CDR3: CASSGSGREADEQFF